A single sample is the source of the 25 T cell receptor beta chains below, sequenced in a study of blood T cell repertoires in COVID-19. TCRdb keeps only in-frame clones here, not all; method: immunoSEQ multiplex PCR. The profile shows tens of thousands of clones, roughly 90% of them singletons. Sequencing input: peripheral blood. The receptors were sampled from a man aged 50 or older with active COVID-19.

The chain links TRBV5-1 to TRBJ2-5, with no clear D. V dropped 0 bases and J dropped 1 base, with 7 bases sitting between them. The CDR3 is 14 amino acids. The germline V gene encodes CDR1 SGHRS and CDR2 YFSETQ. The chain's CDR3 is CASSLGSVQETQYF. The CDR3 DNA is TGCGCCAGCAGCTTGGGGTCAGTCCAAGAGACCCAGTACTTC.

J is TRBJ2-7 and V is TRBV28, with D possibly matching TRBD2 (6 bases). The V and J ends lost 6 bases and 3 bases respectively, with 18 bases between them. Germline loops: CDR1 MDHEN, CDR2 SYDVKM. There are 15 residues in the CDR3. CDR3 in amino acids: CASRGESSGLYEQYF. The CDR3 nucleotides read TGTGCCAGCAGGGGGGAGAGTAGCGGACTCTACGAGCAGTACTTC.

The J gene is TRBJ2-2, the V gene TRBV9; 9 positions match TRBD2. This CDR3 is 15 amino acids long. V lost 0 bases to trimming and J lost 5 bases; unmatched junction nucleotides: 2. Germline assignment: CDR1 SGDLS and CDR2 YYNGEE. DNA of the CDR3: TGTGCCAGCAGCGTAGAGACTAGCGGTACCGGGGAGCTGTTTTTT. It codes for CASSVETSGTGELFF.

This clone occurred once. The J gene is TRBJ2-2, the V gene TRBV7-2, with D unresolved. Trimming shortened V by 5 bases and J by 7 bases, and 8 bases separated the two germline ends. CDR1 is SGHTA and CDR2 is FQGNSA in the germline V gene. CDR3 size: 12 residues. Here the CDR3 reads CASSKYGGELFF. The DNA for the CDR3 is TGTGCCAGCAGCAAATACGGCGGGGAGCTGTTTTTT.

This rearrangement joins TRBV6-6 to TRBJ2-1, with 13 bases that match TRBD2. The CDR3 sequence is 14 residues long. J gave up 9 bases and V 7 bases, and 6 bases lay outside the gene matches. Germline CDR1 MNHNY, CDR2 SVGAGI (reference sequence). CDR3 DNA: TGTGCCAGCACTCGGACTAGCGGGAGTCGTGAGCAGTTCTTC. Encoded protein: CASTRTSGSREQFF.

The chain carries TRBV5-1 and TRBJ2-7, with 7 bases identical to TRBD2. The CDR3 is made up of 14 amino acids. Germline trimming cut 3 bases from V and 3 bases from J; bases unmatched to any gene: 6. Germline V lookup: CDR1 SGHRS, CDR2 YFSETQ. CDR3 DNA: TGCGCCAGCAGCTACTATGGGGAGGGCTACGAGCAGTACTTC. This gives the protein CASSYYGEGYEQYF.

In this sample, this clone turned up once. V usage is TRBV10-3 and J usage is TRBJ2-7; 7 nucleotides line up with TRBD1. The CDR3 contains 13 residues. The germline CDR1 and CDR2 sequences are ENHRY and SYGVKD. The V and J ends lost 10 bases and 4 bases, in that order; junction bases with no gene match: 10. In nucleotides, the CDR3 is TGTGCCACCGACTCCGGGACAGATTACGAGCAGTACTTC. Its translation is CATDSGTDYEQYF.

This chain uses TRBV28 with TRBJ2-3, with TRBD2 matching 9 bases. Germline CDR1 reads MDHEN; CDR2 reads SYDVKM. The CDR3 spans 16 residues. Losses at the gene ends were 2 bases for V and 3 bases for J; bases not matched to a gene: 6. The CDR3 reads CASSLLGLARTDTQYF. The CDR3 DNA reads TGTGCCAGCAGTTTACTGGGACTAGCCAGAACAGATACGCAGTATTTT.

Written as DNA, the CDR3 is TGTGCCAGCAGCCCACCTGGCGGGAGGTACACCGGGGAGCTGTTTTTT. Its protein is CASSPPGGRYTGELFF. The chain employs TRBV3-1 (or the pseudogene TRBV3-2) and TRBJ2-2; 8 positions agree with TRBD2. The CDR3 contains 16 residues. The V segment lost 4 bases and the J segment 3 bases; nucleotides outside the gene matches: 7. CDR1 and CDR2 (germline): LGHDT, YNNKEL (reference sequence).

The gene calls are TRBV2 and TRBJ2-1; D is undetermined. CDR3 size: 14 residues. The germline V and J ends were trimmed by 2 bases and 9 bases, with 14 bases remaining between them. Looked up from germline, CDR1 is SNHLY and CDR2 is FYNNEI. Here the CDR3 reads CASSEREVRSEQFF. CDR3 DNA sequence: TGTGCCAGCAGTGAAAGAGAGGTTAGGAGTGAGCAGTTCTTC.

V usage is TRBV5-4 and J usage is TRBJ2-1, with D maybe TRBD2 (6 bases). CDR1 and CDR2 (germline): SGHNT, YYREEE (reference sequence). The CDR3 is 14 amino acids. Trimming stripped 2 bases from V and 4 bases from J, with 10 bases between. The CDR3 region is CASSFGTGYNEQFF. CDR3 nucleotide sequence: TGTGCCAGCAGCTTTGGGACTGGATACAATGAGCAGTTCTTC.

The chain links TRBV10-3 to TRBJ2-7; TRBD2 matches 7 bases. The CDR3 consists of 15 residues. Germline CDR1 reads ENHRY; CDR2 reads SYGVKD. The ends lost 6 bases at V and 5 bases at J; junction bases unmatched: 13. CDR3 coding DNA: TGTGCCATCAGGGAGGTAGGGAGGGGCCCGGACGAGCAGTACTTC. It codes for CAIREVGRGPDEQYF.

The chain links TRBV14 to TRBJ2-5; the D is unclear. Trimming left V 2 bases short and J 5 bases short, with 18 bases between. This CDR3 has 16 amino acids. Germline-derived CDR1 and CDR2 are SGHDN and FVKESK. The CDR3, as DNA: TGTGCCAGCAGCCAACCGATGGCTGGTTTTGATGAGACCCAGTACTTC. This sequence encodes CASSQPMAGFDETQYF. The whole variable domain, remainder taken from reference TRBV14 and TRBJ2-5, is EAGVTQFPSHSVIEKGQTVTLRCDPISGHDNLYWYRRVMGKEIKFLLHFVKESKQDESGMPNNRFLAERTGGTYSTLKVQPAELEDSGVYFCASSQPMAGFDETQYFGPGTRLLVL.

This rearrangement joins TRBV13 to TRBJ2-7, with D unresolved. V lost 3 bases and J 1 base, leaving 10 bases between the germline ends. The germline gives CDR1 PRHDT, CDR2 FYEKMQ (reference sequence). The CDR3 sequence is 14 residues long. CDR3 region: CASSFWRNSYEQYF. The CDR3 DNA is TGTGCCAGCAGCTTCTGGCGGAATTCCTACGAGCAGTACTTC.

The V and J genes are TRBV6-2 or TRBV6-3 and TRBJ2-1, with 10 bases matching TRBD2. V lost 4 bases, J lost 10 bases, and 10 bases stayed unmatched. CDR3 length: 15 amino acids. Germline V lookup: CDR1 MNHEY, CDR2 SVGEGT. This CDR3 is CASSSSSGSIREQFF. In DNA form, the CDR3 reads TGTGCCAGCAGTTCCTCTAGCGGGAGTATTCGCGAGCAGTTCTTC.

V usage is TRBV2 and J usage is TRBJ2-7; weak D call: TRBD2 (6 bases). This CDR3 is 11 amino acids long. Trimming took 6 bases from V and 7 from J, leaving 10 bases between them. Germline lookup yields CDR1 SNHLY and CDR2 FYNNEI. CDR3 in DNA: TGTGCCAGCAGATCCCGGGGGGAGCAGTACTTC. Translating gives CASRSRGEQYF. Full variable domain (missing parts from reference TRBV2 and TRBJ2-7): EPEVTQTPSHQVTQMGQEVILRCVPISNHLYFYWYRQILGQKVEFLVSFYNNEISEKSEIFDDQFSVERPDGSNFTLKIRSTKLEDSAMYFCASRSRGEQYFGPGTRLTVT.

V usage is TRBV20-1 and J usage is TRBJ2-7; D perhaps matches TRBD1 (5 bases). The V end lost 3 bases, the J end lost 6 bases, and 15 bases lay between the germline ends. The germline V gene has CDR1 DFQATT and CDR2 SNEGSKA (reference sequence). The CDR3 runs to 13 residues. CDR3 region: CSASLVGAGEQYF. CDR3 nucleotide sequence: TGCAGTGCTAGTCTGGTTGGGGCCGGCGAGCAGTACTTC.

The rearrangement joins TRBV7-3 to TRBJ2-1; 14 nucleotides agree with TRBD2. The CDR3 length is 16 residues. Germline V gene sequence: CDR1 SGHTA, CDR2 FQGTGA. J lost 8 bases, V lost 4 bases, and 7 bases had no gene match. The CDR3: CASSSGLAGGGDEQFF. DNA of the CDR3: TGTGCCAGCAGCTCCGGACTAGCGGGAGGCGGCGATGAGCAGTTCTTC.

The V gene is TRBV7-9, the J gene TRBJ2-6; a weak D match, TRBD1 (6 bases). Germline CDR1 and CDR2: SEHNR and FQNEAQ (reference sequence). This CDR3 has 17 amino acids. The germline V and J ends were trimmed by 5 bases and 1 base, with 15 bases remaining between them. CDR3 amino acids: CASSQQGSSSGANVLTF. CDR3 DNA: TGTGCCAGCAGCCAACAGGGCTCCTCATCTGGGGCCAACGTCCTGACTTTC.

The V gene is TRBV7-2, the J gene TRBJ1-1; D is perhaps TRBD1 (5 bases). Germline lookup yields CDR1 SGHTA and CDR2 FQGNSA. Deletions cut 4 bases from V and 7 bases from J, with 16 bases between. The CDR3 is made up of 14 amino acids. CDR3 in amino acids: CASSSQDRAREAFF. As DNA, the CDR3 is TGTGCCAGCAGCTCACAAGACAGAGCCCGTGAAGCTTTCTTT. Full variable domain (remainder filled in from reference TRBV7-2 and TRBJ1-1): GAGVSQSPSNKVTEKGKDVELRCDPISGHTALYWYRQSLGQGLEFLIYFQGNSAPDKSGLPSDRFSAERTGGSVSTLTIQRTQQEDSAVYLCASSSQDRAREAFFGQGTRLTVV.

This clone was seen a few times. V and J are TRBV4-3 and TRBJ2-7; 7 positions agree with TRBD1. The trim removed 1 base at V and 2 bases at J, leaving 5 bases unmatched. This CDR3 spans 15 amino acids. Germline V gene sequence: CDR1 LGHNA, CDR2 YSLEER. The CDR3 region is CASSQGEQGPYEQYF. DNA of the CDR3: TGCGCCAGCAGCCAAGGGGAACAGGGGCCCTACGAGCAGTACTTC.

The chain couples TRBV28 to TRBJ2-2; 12 positions match TRBD2. Per the germline V gene, CDR1 is MDHEN and CDR2 is SYDVKM. The CDR3 is 17 residues long. Trimming cost V 5 bases and J 3 bases; bases outside gene matches: 7. CDR3 bases: TGTGCCAGCAGTACAGCTAGCGGGAGGGTGGACACCGGGGAGCTGTTTTTT. Protein product: CASSTASGRVDTGELFF. Combining the CDR3 with reference TRBV28 and TRBJ2-2 gives the whole variable domain DVKVTQSSRYLVKRTGEKVFLECVQDMDHENMFWYRQDPGLGLRLIYFSYDVKMKEKGDIPEGYSVSREKKERFSLILESASTNQTSMYLCASSTASGRVDTGELFFGEGSRLTVL.

This rearrangement joins TRBV7-9 to TRBJ2-5; a possible D gene is TRBD1 (6 bases). Trimming shortened V by 5 bases and J by 4 bases, and 17 bases separated the two germline ends. Germline-derived CDR1 and CDR2 are SEHNR and FQNEAQ (reference sequence). The CDR3 totals 15 residues. The CDR3 nucleotides are TGTGCCAGCAGCCAGGGGCGTGGGGGTACAGAGACCCAGTACTTC. It yields the protein CASSQGRGGTETQYF.

This clone was counted only a few times. The junction departs from the called germline gene at one end, perhaps through a read error. The chain joins TRBV7-2 to TRBJ2-7; maybe TRBD1 (6 bases). The CDR3 has 13 amino acids. Germline V CDR1 and CDR2: SGHTA, FQGNSA. DNA for the CDR3: TGTGCCAGCAGCCCGGTTGGGGGCTCGAAGAGCGACTTC. Translating it yields CASSPVGGSKSDF. The whole variable domain, filled in from reference TRBV7-2 and TRBJ2-7, reads GAGVSQSPSNKVTEKGKDVELRCDPISGHTALYWYRQSLGQGLEFLIYFQGNSAPDKSGLPSDRFSAERTGGSVSTLTIQRTQQEDSAVYLCASSPVGGSKSDFGPGTRLTVT.

The chain recombines TRBV30 with TRBJ1-5, with D perhaps TRBD1 (6 bases). The germline CDR1 and CDR2 sequences are GTSNPN and SVGIG (reference sequence). The CDR3 totals 14 residues. The V and J ends lost 0 bases and 5 bases respectively, with 11 bases between them. This CDR3 reads CAWSVRDIYQPQHF. DNA of the CDR3: TGTGCCTGGAGTGTACGGGACATATATCAGCCCCAGCATTTT. The whole variable domain, filled in from reference TRBV30 and TRBJ1-5, reads SQTIHQWPATLVQPVGSPLSLECTVEGTSNPNLYWYRQAAGRGLQLLFYSVGIGQISSEVPQNLSASRPQDRQFILSSKKLLLSDSGFYLCAWSVRDIYQPQHFGDGTRLSIL.